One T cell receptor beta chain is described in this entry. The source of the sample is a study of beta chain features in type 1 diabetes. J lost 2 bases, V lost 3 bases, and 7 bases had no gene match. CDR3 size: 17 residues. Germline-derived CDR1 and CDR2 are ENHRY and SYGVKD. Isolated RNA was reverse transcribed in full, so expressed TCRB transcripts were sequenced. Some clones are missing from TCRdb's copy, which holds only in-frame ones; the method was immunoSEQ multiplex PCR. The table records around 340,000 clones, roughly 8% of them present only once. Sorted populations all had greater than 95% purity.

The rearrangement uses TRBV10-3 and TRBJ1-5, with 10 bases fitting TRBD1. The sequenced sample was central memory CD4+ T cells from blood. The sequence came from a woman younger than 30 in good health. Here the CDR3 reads CAISDSGGQGRNQPQHF. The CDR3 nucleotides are TGTGCCATCAGTGATTCGGGGGGACAGGGGCGCAATCAGCCCCAGCATTTT.